This entry lists 5 T cell receptor beta chains sequenced from one sample in a study of blood T cell repertoires in COVID-19. Clones were read by immunoSEQ multiplex PCR, and TCRdb kept only the in-frame ones, dropping some. The sample lists around 160,000 clones, 85% seen once, with about 3.2% in the top ten. Sequencing input: peripheral blood. These receptor sequences come from a woman aged 40 to 55 with active or convalescent COVID-19.

The chain employs TRBV6-2 or TRBV6-3 and TRBJ1-5, with D unclear. Germline-derived CDR1 and CDR2 are MNHEY and SVGEGT. This CDR3 contains 17 residues. Trimming stripped 1 base from V and 7 bases from J, with 20 bases between. Here the CDR3 DNA reads TGTGCCAGCAGTTACTTAATCGGGGATTACCGCCCACAGCCCCAGCATTTT. It is translated as CASSYLIGDYRPQPQHF.

The rearrangement joins TRBV28 to TRBJ2-7; D gene unclear. This CDR3 has 13 residues. The V and J ends lost 2 bases and 8 bases respectively, with 13 bases between them. CDR1 MDHEN and CDR2 SYDVKM come from the germline V gene. CDR3 nucleotides: TGTGCCAGCAGTTTAACAGCAGGCCGGAAGCAGTACTTC. Translating it yields CASSLTAGRKQYF.

This chain connects TRBV19 to TRBJ2-1; 8 bases align to TRBD1. The CDR3 runs 15 residues. The trim removed 7 bases at V and 3 bases at J, leaving 8 bases unmatched. Germline V gene lookup returns CDR1 LNHDA and CDR2 SQIVND (reference sequence). Written as DNA, the CDR3 is TGTGCCAGTACGGCGGGACAGGTTTACTACAATGAGCAGTTCTTC. This translates into CASTAGQVYYNEQFF. Combining the CDR3 with reference TRBV19 and TRBJ2-1 gives the whole variable domain DGGITQSPKYLFRKEGQNVTLSCEQNLNHDAMYWYRQDPGQGLRLIYYSQIVNDFQKGDIAEGYSVSREKKESFPLTVTSAQKNPTAFYLCASTAGQVYYNEQFFGPGTRLTVL.

This rearrangement joins TRBV27 to TRBJ1-1; maybe TRBD1 (5 bases). The V gene lost 8 bases and the J gene lost 1 base, with 17 bases spanning the gap. This CDR3 has 15 residues. Germline CDR1 and CDR2: MNHEY and SMNVEV (reference sequence). In DNA, the CDR3 is TGTGCCAGCCACCTCTTGGGGGGACGGAACACTGAAGCTTTCTTT. Its translation: CASHLLGGRNTEAFF.

Worth noting for this clone: This CDR3 is also generated by other DNA sequences in the sample. The chain links TRBV28 to TRBJ1-5; D gene uncertain. Trimming took 4 bases from V and 4 from J, leaving 5 bases between them. Germline lookup yields CDR1 MDHEN and CDR2 SYDVKM. The CDR3 is made up of 12 amino acids. CDR3 bases: TGTGCCAGCAGTTCGCTAAATCAGCCCCAGCATTTT. Residues: CASSSLNQPQHF.